This TCR beta chain is drawn from a study of T cell repertoires in cytomegalovirus infection. Turning to the study itself: Carrying CMV and the relevant HLA type showed in public TCR beta signatures. Whole-study findings and limits: Based on cumulative public TCR beta family frequency, carriers of CMV plus the relevant HLA were identified. Predominance within the ex vivo response was attributable to HLA-C-restricted CMV-specific TCR beta clonotypes.

TCRdb fed the reads into MiXCR, producing one record per CDR3 protein. The sample yields around 630,000 distinct CDR3 sequences, 20% to 30% seen once. A few counts support this clonotype. What it recognizes is unknown. Sequencing was done on a sample of CD8+ T cells from PBMCs. The TCR sequence derives from a human donor in good health (CMV status not recorded). Some clones in this sample may be carry-over from other donors' samples.

In DNA, the CDR3 is TGTGCCAGCAGTGCAAGACAGGGAGGGATTTTAGAGTACGTC. Translating it yields CASSARQGGILEYV. This rearrangement joins TRBV6-2 or TRBV6-3 to TRBJ2-7; D possibly uses TRBD1 or TRBD2 (7 bases each). CDR1 MNHEY and CDR2 SVGEGT come from the germline V gene. Trimming took off 5 bases at V and 11 bases at J, with 22 bases between the two ends. The CDR3 has 14 amino acids.